This section outlines one TCR beta chain sequence together with its context. Its specificity is unknown. This specimen comes from a study of T cell responses to AZD1222 COVID-19 vaccine. Study findings and constraints: As reported, nearly half of all spike-specific TCRs target variant regions that are unmutated. There were vaccine-associated CD4 TCRs across spike, dominant at 160-218 and 743-854. Spike-specific TCRs gained breadth and depth after people received two AZD1222 doses.

The CDR3 loop spans 13 amino acids. The ends were cut back, 2 bases at V and 7 bases at J, with 9 bases in the middle. The germline V gene has CDR1 MDHEN and CDR2 SYDVKM. This table comes from immunoSEQ multiplex PCR, and its TCRdb copy is limited to in-frame clones, with some not included. This sample has almost 95,000 clones, with roughly 85% found just once. The receptor comes from an adult who received the AZD1222 COVID-19 vaccine. The chain carries TRBV28 and TRBJ1-5, with D uncertain. Material: peripheral blood, obtained 28 days after the second AZD1222 dose. As DNA, the CDR3 is TGTGCCAGCAGTTTAACGGGTTGGCAGCCCCAGCATTTT. It specifies CASSLTGWQPQHF.